Each of the 22 T cell receptor beta chains below was sequenced from the same sample in a study of blood T cells in healthy people across ages. A second PCR, run for roughly 7 to 12 cycles, used a sample-barcoded 5' primer plus a J-beta primer mix. In TCRdb, the 5' RACE reads were re-called with MiXCR into one record per CDR3 protein. The profile covers under 700,000 distinct CDR3 sequences, with around 24% appearing a single time and roughly 9% taken by the ten largest. These data also featured in a second study, about T cells of mothers and their children.

Sequencing used blood. The origin of the receptors is a boy between 10 and 17 years old in good health.

The chain uses TRBV7-2 and TRBJ1-2; TRBD1 matches 9 bases. Germline loops: CDR1 SGHTA, CDR2 FQGNSA. The V and J ends lost 1 base and 6 bases, in that order; junction bases with no gene match: 12. The CDR3 extends over 17 amino acids. The CDR3 DNA is TGTGCCAGCAGCTTAGGTGGGGGACAGGGTAATGTCGATGGCTACACCTTC. Translating it yields CASSLGGGQGNVDGYTF. Full variable domain (missing parts from reference TRBV7-2 and TRBJ1-2): GAGVSQSPSNKVTEKGKDVELRCDPISGHTALYWYRQSLGQGLEFLIYFQGNSAPDKSGLPSDRFSAERTGGSVSTLTIQRTQQEDSAVYLCASSLGGGQGNVDGYTFGSGTRLTVV.

V and J are TRBV21-1 and TRBJ1-2; the table's TRBD1 call for D was not verified on the DNA. TRBV21-1 is designated a pseudogene. The CDR3 covers 16 residues. The CDR3, as DNA: TGTGCCAGCCCTCCAAGAGTCCCGGGACAGGGCTATGGCTACACCTTC. Its protein is CASPPRVPGQGYGYTF.

This clonotype showed up just a few times. The gene calls are TRBV25-1 and TRBJ2-7; the D gene could be TRBD1 or TRBD2 (5 bases each). The CDR3 has 14 amino acids. The V gene lost 4 bases and the J gene lost 0 bases, with 10 bases spanning the gap. The germline gives CDR1 MGHDK, CDR2 SYGVNS. DNA of the CDR3: TGTGCCAGCAGTGTGGGGGTGGTCTCCTACGAGCAGTACTTC. Amino acid sequence: CASSVGVVSYEQYF.

CDR3 region: CATSSGQQFGENPNEKLFF. The CDR3 bases are TGTGCCACCAGCAGTGGACAGCAATTTGGTGAGAACCCTAATGAAAAACTGTTTTTT. The V gene is TRBV15, the J gene TRBJ1-4, with a weak D call TRBD1 (6 bases). The CDR3 length is 19 residues. Trimming took 3 bases from V and 3 from J, leaving 23 bases between them. Germline assignment: CDR1 LNHNV and CDR2 YYDKDF (reference sequence).

This clonotype has just a few counts. The chain uses TRBV7-9 and TRBJ2-2, with 8 bases matching TRBD2. The length of the CDR3 is 18 residues. Germline V gene data show CDR1 as SEHNR and CDR2 as FQNEAQ (reference sequence). With V trimmed by 4 bases and J by 6 bases, 16 bases remained unmatched. The CDR3 sequence: CASSSTASGSDKSGELFF. CDR3 nucleotide sequence: TGTGCCAGCAGCTCCACTGCGAGCGGGAGCGATAAGTCCGGGGAGCTGTTTTTT.

This clonotype was recorded at least ten times. J is TRBJ1-2 and V is TRBV29-1; a weak D match, TRBD1 (6 bases). V lost 3 bases, J lost 2 bases, and 16 bases lay in between. Germline assignment: CDR1 SQVTM and CDR2 ANQGSEA. The CDR3 extends over 15 amino acids. CDR3 nucleotide sequence: TGCAGCGTTGATTTTATCCGAGGGGGGAACTATGGCTACACCTTC. Amino acid sequence: CSVDFIRGGNYGYTF.

This chain connects TRBV7-3 to TRBJ2-5; a possible D gene is TRBD2 (5 bases). The J call may be incorrect, as the DNA end agrees better with TRBJ2-1. This CDR3 comprises 14 residues. Germline V CDR1 and CDR2: SGHTA, FQGTGA. CDR3 amino acids: CASSLSGTGNEQFF. In nucleotides, the CDR3 is TGTGCCAGCAGCTTATCGGGAACGGGGAATGAGCAGTTCTTC.

Many counts were recorded for this clonotype. The V call is TRBV7-3, the J call TRBJ1-2, with 9 bases fitting TRBD1. Trimming removed 5 bases from V and 8 bases from J; junction bases left unmatched: 6. Germline values: CDR1 SGHTA, CDR2 FQGTGA. The CDR3 covers 13 residues. The CDR3 spells CASSPTGGVGYTF. The CDR3 DNA reads as TGTGCCAGCAGCCCGACAGGGGGAGTCGGCTACACCTTC.

J is TRBJ2-1 and V is TRBV29-1, with D perhaps TRBD2 (7 bases). V was trimmed by 7 bases and J by 14 bases, leaving 18 bases between them. The CDR3 loop spans 11 amino acids. Germline-derived CDR1 and CDR2 are SQVTM and ANQGSEA. The CDR3 region is CSGGGQGMEFF. CDR3 sequence (DNA): TGCAGCGGCGGGGGCCAGGGGATGGAGTTCTTC.

The chain links TRBV28 to TRBJ2-7; D is perhaps TRBD1 (7 bases). The germline V and J ends were trimmed by 11 bases and 5 bases, with 16 bases remaining between them. The CDR3 length is 12 residues. CDR1 is MDHEN and CDR2 is SYDVKM in the germline V gene. The CDR3 nucleotides read TGTGCCTCAGGGGGGATAAGGAACGAGCAGTACTTC. Encoded protein: CASGGIRNEQYF.

This clonotype appeared many times. CDR3 in amino acids: CASSLAPTHRGSSYNEQFF. DNA of the CDR3: TGTGCCAGCAGCTTAGCCCCTACTCACCGGGGGAGCTCCTACAATGAGCAGTTCTTC. The V call is TRBV7-9, the J call TRBJ2-1; a weak D match, TRBD2 (6 bases). Trimming cost V 0 bases and J 0 bases, with 18 bases left between them. Germline V CDR1 and CDR2: SEHNR, FQNEAQ (reference sequence). CDR3 size: 19 residues. Full variable domain (outside the CDR3, taken from reference TRBV7-9 and TRBJ2-1): DTGVSQNPRHKITKRGQNVTFRCDPISEHNRLYWYRQTLGQGPEFLTYFQNEAQLEKSRLLSDRFSAERPKGSFSTLEIQRTEQGDSAMYLCASSLAPTHRGSSYNEQFFGPGTRLTVL.

This clonotype was seen a handful of times. V and J are TRBV19 and TRBJ2-4, with TRBD1 matching over 8 bases. The CDR3 loop spans 16 amino acids. Losses at the gene ends were 5 bases for V and 1 base for J; bases not matched to a gene: 7. CDR1 LNHDA and CDR2 SQIVND come from the germline V gene (reference sequence). DNA for the CDR3: TGTGCCAGTAGTGTCCTCAGGGGGCAGGCCAAAAACATTCAGTACTTC. Residues: CASSVLRGQAKNIQYF.

This clonotype has only a few counts. The chain combines TRBV30 with TRBJ2-7; TRBD2 agrees at 9 bases. Germline V lookup: CDR1 GTSNPN, CDR2 SVGIG (reference sequence). V gave up 2 bases and J gave up 0 bases; unmatched junction bases: 5. The CDR3 runs 15 residues. The CDR3 DNA follows: TGTGCCTGGAGTCCCTTTAGCGGGAGCTCCTACGAGCAGTACGTC. Its translation is CAWSPFSGSSYEQYV.

This chain connects TRBV7-9 to TRBJ2-5; D is ambiguous. The DNA end is more similar to TRBJ2-1, so the J call may be wrong. The CDR3 has 12 amino acids. CDR1 SEHNR and CDR2 FQNEAQ come from the germline V gene (reference sequence). CDR3 region: CASSLNGNEQFF. The CDR3, as DNA: TGTGCCAGCAGCTTAAACGGGAATGAGCAGTTCTTC.

This clonotype was counted between two and nine times. The V and J genes are TRBV18 and TRBJ1-4, with D hard to call. The CDR3 loop spans 14 amino acids. The ends were cut back, 5 bases at V and 4 bases at J, with 11 bases in the middle. The germline CDR1 and CDR2 sequences are KGHSH and LQKENI. The CDR3: CASSETRFNEKLFF. CDR3 DNA sequence: TGTGCCAGCTCAGAGACAAGATTTAATGAAAAACTGTTTTTT.

The CDR3 bases are TGTGCCAGCAGTCTGCCCGGTCGCGGGGGATTCGGTGAAGCTTTCTTT. This codes for CASSLPGRGGFGEAFF. The rearrangement links TRBV11-2 to TRBJ1-1, with D possibly TRBD1 on 5 matching bases. The CDR3 consists of 16 residues. Germline V gives CDR1 SGHAT, CDR2 FQNNGV. The V end lost 6 bases, the J end lost 7 bases, and 24 bases lay between the germline ends.

With respect to this clonotype: Just one base apart from a much larger clone, this may be a read error. The gene calls are TRBV28 and TRBJ1-5; unclear D gene. This CDR3 has 12 amino acids. Germline loops: CDR1 MDHEN, CDR2 SYDVKM. The CDR3 region has the DNA TGTGCCTGCAGTTTAAGCAATCAGCCCCAGCATTTT. Translating gives CACSLSNQPQHF.

CDR3 nucleotides: TGTGCCAGCAGCACCGCTAGCGGGGCCACAGATACGCAGTATTTT. Protein product: CASSTASGATDTQYF. The chain joins TRBV7-3 to TRBJ2-3; 9 bases line up with TRBD2. Germline CDR1 reads SGHTA; CDR2 reads FQGTGA. V shed 5 bases, J shed 2 bases, and the junction held 5 bases outside the gene matches. This CDR3 contains 15 residues.

This clonotype has only a few counts. The chain joins TRBV2 to TRBJ2-1; D is possibly TRBD1 (5 bases). The J call is uncertain, as TRBJ2-7 better fits the DNA end. The CDR3 loop spans 15 amino acids. Germline CDR1 reads SNHLY; CDR2 reads FYNNEI. DNA for the CDR3: TGTGCCAGCAGTGATTTCGCATTAGGGGACTACGAGCAGTACTTC. Its translation is CASSDFALGDYEQYF.

The table lists this clonotype with many counts. A junction end diverges from the germline sequence, so it may reflect a read error. The chain employs TRBV9 and TRBJ1-3; no firm D call. The CDR3 sequence is 14 residues long. The germline CDR1 and CDR2 sequences are SGDLS and YYNGEE. This CDR3 is CASSVVGFGDTIYF. The CDR3 region has the DNA TGTGCCAGCAGCGTAGTGGGGTTTGGAGACACCATATATTTT.

This rearrangement joins TRBV4-2 to TRBJ2-5, with 12 positions matching TRBD2. The last part of the DNA fits TRBJ2-1 better; the J call may be wrong. Germline assignment: CDR1 LGHNA and CDR2 YNFKEQ. The CDR3 has 22 amino acids. CDR3 in DNA: TGTGCCAGCAGCCAACGTCCCAAAAGGGAATGGGGCGGACTAGCGGGGAACAATGAGCAGTTCTTC. This codes for CASSQRPKREWGGLAGNNEQFF.

This clonotype was counted many times. The chain links TRBV20-1 to TRBJ1-2; tentative D call: TRBD1 (6 bases). Per the germline V gene, CDR1 is DFQATT and CDR2 is SNEGSKA (reference sequence). The CDR3 runs 16 residues. V was shortened by 5 bases and J by 0 bases, with 19 bases between the two germline ends. The CDR3 sequence is CSAPSGTLSPNYGYTF. The CDR3 DNA follows: TGCAGTGCTCCTTCCGGGACACTTAGCCCTAACTATGGCTACACCTTC.